This T cell receptor beta chain was recorded in a study of blood T cells in healthy people across ages (dated by TCRdb to between 2014 and 2016). For the wider study: Template switching captured roughly one uniquely barcoded TCR beta cDNA molecule per two T cells in model experiments. Age-related changes in TCR beta repertoire diversity were measured in the study by deep sequencing normalized with unique cDNA molecular identifiers. The donors were split into four age groups: young (average about 15 years), middle-aged (around 40), aged (approximately 59) and long-lived (approximately 80). To avoid experimental bias, donors of different ages were randomly spread across the sequencing lanes. The study analyzed two additional independent replicas of 1 million unique cDNA reads from the same blood draw for two donors, one aged 18 to 30 and one aged 80 or older. Overall study outcomes, separate from this receptor: Compared with the aged group, more naive CD4+ T cells, fewer expanded clones and increased TCR diversity were shown by the long-lived group, suggesting age selection. Observed TCR beta diversity per million T cells fell roughly linearly with age, and a significant reduction was already apparent by age around 40. Estimates of total diversity based on one million sequenced T cells were considered lower bounds and underestimates. Since profiling was done on bulk unsorted PBMCs, naive and antigen-experienced compartments could not be conclusively compared. The CMV infection status of donors was not known, potentially confounding age-related changes in expanded clonotypes. A strong correlation was found between observed TCR beta diversity and the percentage of naive T cells measured by flow cytometry.

As to this clonotype: It has no known antigen specificity. A read error may account for a junction end that differs from germline.

Donors were 35 to 40 systemically healthy Caucasian individuals from Russia aged roughly 6 to 90 years. Each donor gave ten milliliters of peripheral blood, collected into EDTA-treated Vacutainer tubes. Ficoll-Paque density-gradient centrifugation was used to isolate PBMCs, with at least 6.5 million per sample. Trizol reagent was used to extract total RNA from PBMCs, with at least 6 micrograms per sample. For every donor, an aliquot of PBMCs went through flow cytometry to measure the percentages of naive CD45RAhigh/CD27high T cells. Receptors were amplified or captured by 5' RACE. TCRdb names Illumina HiSeq 2500 as the instrument used. A second PCR of about 7 to 12 cycles was run with a J-beta primer mix and a sample-barcoded 5' primer. A unique molecular identifier was introduced onto each TCR beta cDNA molecule by a template-switch 5' adaptor carrying 12 random nucleotides. At least 2.5 million CDR3-containing paired-end reads were obtained from each sample. First-strand cDNA was synthesized from all RNA with the Mint cDNA synthesis kit, primed by a TRBC-specific oligonucleotide. Following uracil-DNA glycosylase treatment, all cDNA underwent a first 18-cycle PCR with the universal primers M1SS and BC2_uni_R. Under the source paper's analysis protocol: For normalization, 1 million high-quality reads, each with a distinct molecular identifier, were randomly selected from each sample. Reads with shared molecular identifiers were discarded instead of being binned into consensus sequences. MiTCR, with a Q25 quality threshold and the strictest error-elimination algorithm, was used for CDR3 identification, clonotype clustering and error correction. A nonparametric unseen species model with Euler transformation was used to estimate lower-bound total TCR beta diversity. The raw public reads went through TCRdb reprocessing: fastp at Q25, MiXCR clone calling, in-frame beta chains kept. For every CDR3 protein sequence, its rows merge into one entry that carries the most common genes and DNA. The V and J calls shown here were made by TCRdb, not taken from the authors' results. This sample is represented by under 1,000,000 distinct CDR3 sequences; roughly 35% of them were singletons. The top ten clonotypes cover roughly 13% of the sample.

The germline V gene specifies SGHTA as CDR1 and FQGNSA as CDR2. The CDR3 runs 14 residues from the cysteine to the phenylalanine. The DNA shown is the 42-base CDR3, in frame from base 1. The clonotype was recovered from a man younger than 35 in good health. The rearrangement combines TRBV7-2 with TRBJ1-6; no D gene is confidently identified. Source material: blood. The DNA sequence is as follows: TGTGCCAGCAGCTTAGGGCTGAATAAGTCACCCCTCCACTTT. This translates into CASSLGLNKSPLHF.